This T cell receptor (beta chain) emerged from a study of metastatic and nonmetastatic thyroid tumors. Study at large: Repertoires from malignant and benign thyroid patients were compared across blood and tumor or nodule tissue.

Regarding the study as a whole: Versus benign nodules, malignant thyroid tumors reportedly had significantly higher TCR beta diversity, in blood and tumor.

Not a single patient had been given any form of treatment at any point before undergoing thyroid surgery. Authors' data handling: In papillary thyroid cancer, a distant-metastasis classifier was built using CDR3 differences across clinicopathological groups. TCRdb re-called clones from the PCR reads using MiXCR. TCRdb assigned the V and J calls; the authors' analysis was not used. In the table there are around 20,000 clones, roughly 23% of which are singletons. This clone was found many times. The antigen is undetermined. The clonotype originates from a male donor with papillary thyroid cancer or a benign thyroid nodule (not recorded which). Some clones in this sample may be carry-over from other donors' samples. The sequencing sample was made of blood.

The CDR3 DNA reads TGCAGCGGAAGAAGTTCAGATACGCAGTATTTT. It encodes CSGRSSDTQYF. The J gene is TRBJ2-3, the V gene TRBV29-1; D call uncertain. Germline loops: CDR1 SQVTM, CDR2 ANQGSEA. The ends were cut back, 7 bases at V and 4 bases at J, with 9 bases in the middle. This CDR3 comprises 11 residues.